This T cell receptor (beta chain) was identified during a study of blood T cell repertoires in COVID-19. Turning to the study itself: Sample material is recorded as cDNA or gDNA derived from T cells, B-cell-depleted T cells, or PBMCs.

CDR1 and CDR2 from the germline V gene are KGHSH and LQKENI. Germline trimming cut 3 bases from V and 6 bases from J; bases unmatched to any gene: 4. The CDR3 spans 14 residues. In the original workflow: The assay estimated nucleated cells by amplifying reference gene primers. Clones were sequenced by immunoSEQ multiplex PCR, and TCRdb holds only the in-frame ones, with some missing. Clone size and V and J calls were adopted from that table, with D and trimming inferred from the DNA. The sample has under 250,000 clones, around 90% seen once; the top ten hold approximately 2.6%. J is TRBJ1-5 and V is TRBV18, with 8 bases matching TRBD1. The clonotype comes from a man aged 25-45 years with COVID-19, enrolled during active disease. The sequenced sample consisted of peripheral blood. CDR3 amino acids: CASSPQGTGQPQHF. In DNA, the CDR3 is TGTGCCAGCTCACCTCAAGGGACAGGTCAGCCCCAGCATTTT.